A single sample is the source of the 21 T cell receptor beta chains below, sequenced in a study of shared clonotypes between healthy human individuals. Data came from immunoSEQ multiplex PCR; TCRdb stores just in-frame clones and leaves some out. The sample includes millions of clones, approximately 90% of them seen just once. The sample comprised naive CD4+ T cells sorted from blood. Sample subset: CD45RA+ positively selected. The receptors shown here come from a man aged 18 to 30 in good health.

The chain couples TRBV14 to TRBJ2-2; D perhaps matches TRBD1 (6 bases). The CDR3 covers 15 residues. CDR1 SGHDN and CDR2 FVKESK come from the germline V gene. Trimming shortened V by 1 base and J by 7 bases, and 13 bases separated the two germline ends. The CDR3 region is CASSQGQGGVGELFF. CDR3 DNA: TGTGCCAGCAGCCAAGGGCAAGGGGGAGTCGGGGAGCTGTTTTTT.

A remark on this clone: The junction and the germline gene differ at one end; a read error may be behind it. The chain employs TRBV7-2 and TRBJ2-4, with D unclear. Per the germline V gene, CDR1 is SGHTA and CDR2 is FQGNSA. The CDR3 is 13 residues long. The CDR3 is CASSLYESPAQDF. The CDR3, as DNA: TGTGCCAGCAGCTTATATGAGTCTCCCGCCCAGGACTTC.

In DNA, the CDR3 is TGCGCCAGCAGCTTAATTCCTGATCAAGAGACCCAGTACTTC. This encodes CASSLIPDQETQYF. The V call is TRBV5-1, the J call TRBJ2-5; D is ambiguous. The CDR3 is 14 residues long. V was cut by 2 bases and J by 2 bases, with 10 bases left in between. CDR1 and CDR2 (germline): SGHRS, YFSETQ.

The rearrangement links TRBV5-6 to TRBJ2-7; 8 nucleotides agree with TRBD1. This CDR3 contains 16 residues. The germline gives CDR1 SGHDT, CDR2 YYEEEE. V shed 2 bases, J shed 3 bases, and the junction held 10 bases outside the gene matches. CDR3 nucleotide sequence: TGTGCCAGCAGCTTTTCCCGGACAGGGATGGTCTACGAGCAGTACTTC. Translating it yields CASSFSRTGMVYEQYF.

CDR3 in amino acids: CASSLAPDRPYEQYF. The CDR3 nucleotides are TGTGCCAGCAGTTTGGCCCCGGACAGGCCCTACGAGCAGTACTTC. This sequence joins TRBV28 and TRBJ2-7; TRBD1 agrees at 7 bases. The CDR3 totals 15 residues. Germline CDR1 MDHEN, CDR2 SYDVKM. V shed 3 bases and J 2 bases; nucleotides not matched to a gene: 7.

Here the CDR3 reads CASSLTPSQAGVMANEQFF. The CDR3, as DNA: TGCGCCAGCAGCTTGACCCCGTCCCAAGCAGGGGTAATGGCCAATGAGCAGTTCTTC. The rearrangement uses TRBV5-1 and TRBJ2-1, with D tentatively TRBD1 (6 bases). V was pared by 1 base and J by 6 bases, with 26 bases between. This CDR3 is built from 19 residues. Germline values: CDR1 SGHRS, CDR2 YFSETQ.

Details on this clone: At the DNA level, this CDR3 is encoded by other sequences in the same sample as well. This chain uses TRBV9 with TRBJ2-7; 9 bases align to TRBD2. Per the germline V gene, CDR1 is SGDLS and CDR2 is YYNGEE. After removal of 0 bases from V and 4 bases from J, the junction contained 2 bases not matched to a gene. The CDR3 length is 14 residues. The CDR3 protein is CASSVGSGSYEQYF. The CDR3, as DNA: TGTGCCAGCAGCGTAGGTAGCGGGAGTTACGAGCAGTACTTC.

This clone was observed a few times. The J gene is TRBJ2-7, the V gene TRBV7-6; D gene unclear. V lost 4 bases and J 6 bases, leaving 13 bases between the germline ends. Germline lookup yields CDR1 SGHVS and CDR2 FNYEAQ. CDR3 length equals 13 residues. CDR3 in amino acids: CASSSTWSGEQYF. The CDR3 nucleotides read TGTGCCAGCAGCTCTACCTGGAGTGGCGAGCAGTACTTC.

V is TRBV5-6 and J is TRBJ2-7; maybe TRBD1 (6 bases). CDR3 length equals 13 residues. The germline V gene encodes CDR1 SGHDT and CDR2 YYEEEE. V gave up 0 bases and J gave up 7 bases, with 11 bases separating them. CDR3: CASSLGRGREQYF. The CDR3 DNA reads as TGTGCCAGCAGCTTGGGCAGGGGACGGGAGCAGTACTTC.

The gene calls are TRBV19 and TRBJ1-2; D is unresolved. The CDR3 contains 13 residues. Trimming cost V 3 bases and J 3 bases, with 8 bases left between them. CDR1 and CDR2 from the germline V gene are LNHDA and SQIVND (reference sequence). In DNA, the CDR3 is TGTGCCAGTAGTATGGCCGGGGACTATGGCTACACCTTC. Its translation is CASSMAGDYGYTF. Full variable domain (rest looked up from reference TRBV19 and TRBJ1-2): DGGITQSPKYLFRKEGQNVTLSCEQNLNHDAMYWYRQDPGQGLRLIYYSQIVNDFQKGDIAEGYSVSREKKESFPLTVTSAQKNPTAFYLCASSMAGDYGYTFGSGTRLTVV.

The rearrangement uses TRBV5-5 and TRBJ1-1, with 12 positions matching TRBD1. Germline V gene data show CDR1 as SGHKS and CDR2 as YYEKEE (reference sequence). This CDR3 spans 16 amino acids. V lost 6 bases and J lost 7; bases outside the gene matches: 13. The DNA of the CDR3 is TGTGCCAGCATCCACATGCGGGACAGGGGGCCTGGTGAAGCTTTCTTT. Protein sequence: CASIHMRDRGPGEAFF. Looking up the rest from reference TRBV5-5 and TRBJ1-1 gives the full variable domain: DAGVTQSPTHLIKTRGQQVTLRCSPISGHKSVSWYQQVLGQGPQFIFQYYEKEERGRGNFPDRFSARQFPNYSSELNVNALLLGDSALYLCASIHMRDRGPGEAFFGQGTRLTVV.

J is TRBJ2-7 and V is TRBV6-1; the D gene could be TRBD1 or TRBD2 (5 bases each). The germline V gene has CDR1 MNHNS and CDR2 SASEGT. The CDR3 is 14 residues long. Trimming pared 8 bases from V and 5 bases from J, leaving 19 bases between. The CDR3 here is CASGGGTGGDEQYF. CDR3 DNA: TGTGCCAGCGGGGGTGGAACCGGAGGTGACGAGCAGTACTTC.

The gene calls are TRBV30 and TRBJ1-3, with 7 nucleotides matching TRBD1. The V and J ends lost 1 base and 4 bases, in that order; junction bases with no gene match: 4. The CDR3 has 14 residues. Germline loops: CDR1 GTSNPN, CDR2 SVGIG (reference sequence). CDR3 in DNA: TGTGCCTGGAGTGAGGGGGCTGAGGGAAACACCATATATTTT. This sequence encodes CAWSEGAEGNTIYF.

J is TRBJ2-7 and V is TRBV6-1, with TRBD1 identical over 8 bases. The V and J ends lost 8 bases and 5 bases, in that order; junction bases with no gene match: 8. In germline, CDR1 is MNHNS, CDR2 SASEGT. The CDR3 covers 13 residues. For the CDR3, the DNA is TGTGCCAGCCAGACAGGGGTGGAGGACGAGCAGTACTTC. Amino acid sequence: CASQTGVEDEQYF.

The rearrangement uses TRBV10-1 and TRBJ2-1; the D call may be TRBD1 or TRBD2 (6 bases each). V lost 9 bases and J lost 6, with 21 bases in between. In germline, CDR1 is WNHNN, CDR2 SYGVQD (reference sequence). The CDR3 has 15 residues. DNA of the CDR3: TGCGCCAGTTCTGCCGGGGGCCGAGATACCAATGAGCAGTTCTTC. This codes for CASSAGGRDTNEQFF.

V usage is TRBV7-9 and J usage is TRBJ1-4; D is ambiguous. The V and J ends lost 5 bases and 6 bases respectively, with 7 bases between them. The CDR3 runs 12 residues. Germline V lookup: CDR1 SEHNR, CDR2 FQNEAQ (reference sequence). DNA for the CDR3: TGTGCCAGCAGCATAACAGATGAAAAACTGTTTTTT. Translating gives CASSITDEKLFF. Complete variable domain (other parts from reference TRBV7-9 and TRBJ1-4): DTGVSQNPRHKITKRGQNVTFRCDPISEHNRLYWYRQTLGQGPEFLTYFQNEAQLEKSRLLSDRFSAERPKGSFSTLEIQRTEQGDSAMYLCASSITDEKLFFGSGTQLSVL.

The V and J genes are TRBV9 and TRBJ2-3; TRBD2 aligns across 7 bases. V lost 3 bases and J lost 0; bases outside the gene matches: 7. The CDR3 covers 16 residues. In germline, CDR1 is SGDLS, CDR2 YYNGEE. The CDR3 region is CASSDLLAPSTDTQYF. In DNA form, the CDR3 reads TGTGCCAGCAGCGATCTACTAGCGCCGAGCACAGATACGCAGTATTTT.

This clone has more than one count but fewer than ten. The chain joins TRBV6-5 to TRBJ2-7, with 10 bases that match TRBD2. The CDR3 runs 14 residues. Losses at the gene ends were 6 bases for V and 5 bases for J; bases not matched to a gene: 7. CDR1 MNHEY and CDR2 SVGAGI come from the germline V gene. The CDR3 is CASRGLAVRHEQYF. CDR3 nucleotide sequence: TGTGCCAGCAGAGGACTAGCGGTGAGGCACGAGCAGTACTTC.

Comment on this clone: At the DNA level, this CDR3 is encoded by other sequences in the same sample as well. The chain links TRBV20-1 to TRBJ2-5, with D possibly TRBD2 on 6 matching bases. From germline, CDR1 is DFQATT and CDR2 SNEGSKA (reference sequence). V dropped 6 bases and J dropped 5 bases, with 10 bases sitting between them. CDR3 length: 11 residues. CDR3 sequence reads: CSARDWETQYF. The CDR3 DNA sequence: TGCAGTGCAAGGGACTGGGAGACCCAGTACTTC.

The V call is TRBV30, the J call TRBJ1-1; tentative D call: TRBD1 (5 bases). From germline, CDR1 is GTSNPN and CDR2 SVGIG (reference sequence). The CDR3 is 17 amino acids. The V end lost 3 bases, the J end lost 5 bases, and 25 bases lay between the germline ends. CDR3 sequence: CAWSKNLLQVTGTEAFF. The CDR3 DNA reads TGTGCCTGGAGCAAGAACTTACTACAGGTCACGGGGACTGAAGCTTTCTTT.

The rearrangement uses TRBV19 and TRBJ1-5; TRBD1 matches at 9 bases. Per germline, CDR1 LNHDA and CDR2 SQIVND (reference sequence). With V trimmed by 3 bases and J by 6 bases, 3 bases remained unmatched. There are 14 residues in the CDR3. CDR3 DNA sequence: TGTGCCAGTAGTATCGGGACAGGGAGTCAGCCCCAGCATTTT. Protein product: CASSIGTGSQPQHF.